This T cell receptor (beta chain) came from a study of OX40 agonist ivuxolimab in advanced cancers. Across the study: The patients' treatment was ivuxolimab, an agonistic anti-OX40 (CD134) antibody. A mean age of roughly 60 years, range about 20 to 90, was recorded, and roughly 80% were male.

In regard to this clone: Its antigen is unidentified.

CDR3 length equals 14 residues. Trimming took off 7 bases at V and 5 bases at J, with 17 bases between the two ends. CDR1 WSHSY and CDR2 SAAADI come from the germline V gene. This table comes from immunoSEQ multiplex PCR, and its TCRdb copy is limited to in-frame clones, with some not included. In the table there are tens of thousands of clones, 75% to 95% of which are singletons. Study results and caveats: Expansion of clones was among the lowest in partial responders at 0.1-3.0 mg/kg.

This specimen was CD4+ or CD8+ T cells sorted from blood, taken in a trial of the OX40 agonist ivuxolimab. This chain uses TRBV10-2 with TRBJ2-5; D not certain. The receptor's source is an adult with an advanced solid tumor such as melanoma, head and neck, liver or kidney cancer. The chain's CDR3 is CASNLGENKETQYF. The CDR3 region has the DNA TGCGCCAGCAACCTAGGAGAAAACAAGGAGACCCAGTACTTC.